These 4 T cell receptor beta chains came from one sample sequenced in a study of cytomegalovirus exposure and HLA in healthy donors. The PCR employed 60 Vbeta primers together with 13 Jbeta primers. The method was immunoSEQ multiplex PCR; TCRdb's version includes in-frame clones alone and lacks a portion of them. Of tens of thousands of clones listed, around 75% are singletons. Sequenced material: PBMCs. These receptors came from a man in his forties or fifties in good health and CMV-seropositive.

The chain uses TRBV28 and TRBJ1-1; TRBD1 is a possible D gene (6 bases). This CDR3 comprises 15 residues. Germline CDR1 reads MDHEN; CDR2 reads SYDVKM. Trimming pared 6 bases from V and 4 bases from J, leaving 18 bases between. The CDR3 coding sequence is TGTGCCAGCAGCCCCGGGCCAGGGGACGTCACTGAAGCTTTCTTT. Protein product: CASSPGPGDVTEAFF.

The chain employs TRBV9 and TRBJ2-1; 11 bases are shared with TRBD2. This CDR3 comprises 15 residues. V was pared by 4 bases and J by 7 bases, with 7 bases of the junction left unmatched. Per germline, CDR1 SGDLS and CDR2 YYNGEE. CDR3 sequence (DNA): TGTGCCAGCAGCCCAACTAGCGGGAGAAATAATGAGCAGTTCTTC. Its protein is CASSPTSGRNNEQFF. Based on the CDR3 plus reference TRBV9 and TRBJ2-1, the full variable domain is DSGVTQTPKHLITATGQRVTLRCSPRSGDLSVYWYQQSLDQGLQFLIQYYNGEERAKGNILERFSAQQFPDLHSELNLSSLELGDSALYFCASSPTSGRNNEQFFGPGTRLTVL.

This clone was picked up many times. This sample includes further DNA sequences coding for the same CDR3. The chain is built from TRBV9 and TRBJ2-2, with 7 bases fitting TRBD1. This CDR3 is built from 16 residues. Germline V lookup: CDR1 SGDLS, CDR2 YYNGEE. The junction had 4 bases not matched to a gene; V was cut back by 0 bases and J by 2 bases. CDR3 amino acids: CASSVATGTNTGELFF. In nucleotides, the CDR3 is TGTGCCAGCAGCGTAGCGACAGGGACCAACACCGGGGAGCTGTTTTTT.

The chain has TRBV2 and TRBJ1-1, with unresolved D. Germline loops: CDR1 SNHLY, CDR2 FYNNEI. The CDR3 consists of 12 residues. V was trimmed by 8 bases and J by 1 base, leaving 8 bases between them. In DNA form, the CDR3 reads TGTGCCAGCCCCCTCAGGAACACTGAAGCTTTCTTT. It codes for CASPLRNTEAFF.